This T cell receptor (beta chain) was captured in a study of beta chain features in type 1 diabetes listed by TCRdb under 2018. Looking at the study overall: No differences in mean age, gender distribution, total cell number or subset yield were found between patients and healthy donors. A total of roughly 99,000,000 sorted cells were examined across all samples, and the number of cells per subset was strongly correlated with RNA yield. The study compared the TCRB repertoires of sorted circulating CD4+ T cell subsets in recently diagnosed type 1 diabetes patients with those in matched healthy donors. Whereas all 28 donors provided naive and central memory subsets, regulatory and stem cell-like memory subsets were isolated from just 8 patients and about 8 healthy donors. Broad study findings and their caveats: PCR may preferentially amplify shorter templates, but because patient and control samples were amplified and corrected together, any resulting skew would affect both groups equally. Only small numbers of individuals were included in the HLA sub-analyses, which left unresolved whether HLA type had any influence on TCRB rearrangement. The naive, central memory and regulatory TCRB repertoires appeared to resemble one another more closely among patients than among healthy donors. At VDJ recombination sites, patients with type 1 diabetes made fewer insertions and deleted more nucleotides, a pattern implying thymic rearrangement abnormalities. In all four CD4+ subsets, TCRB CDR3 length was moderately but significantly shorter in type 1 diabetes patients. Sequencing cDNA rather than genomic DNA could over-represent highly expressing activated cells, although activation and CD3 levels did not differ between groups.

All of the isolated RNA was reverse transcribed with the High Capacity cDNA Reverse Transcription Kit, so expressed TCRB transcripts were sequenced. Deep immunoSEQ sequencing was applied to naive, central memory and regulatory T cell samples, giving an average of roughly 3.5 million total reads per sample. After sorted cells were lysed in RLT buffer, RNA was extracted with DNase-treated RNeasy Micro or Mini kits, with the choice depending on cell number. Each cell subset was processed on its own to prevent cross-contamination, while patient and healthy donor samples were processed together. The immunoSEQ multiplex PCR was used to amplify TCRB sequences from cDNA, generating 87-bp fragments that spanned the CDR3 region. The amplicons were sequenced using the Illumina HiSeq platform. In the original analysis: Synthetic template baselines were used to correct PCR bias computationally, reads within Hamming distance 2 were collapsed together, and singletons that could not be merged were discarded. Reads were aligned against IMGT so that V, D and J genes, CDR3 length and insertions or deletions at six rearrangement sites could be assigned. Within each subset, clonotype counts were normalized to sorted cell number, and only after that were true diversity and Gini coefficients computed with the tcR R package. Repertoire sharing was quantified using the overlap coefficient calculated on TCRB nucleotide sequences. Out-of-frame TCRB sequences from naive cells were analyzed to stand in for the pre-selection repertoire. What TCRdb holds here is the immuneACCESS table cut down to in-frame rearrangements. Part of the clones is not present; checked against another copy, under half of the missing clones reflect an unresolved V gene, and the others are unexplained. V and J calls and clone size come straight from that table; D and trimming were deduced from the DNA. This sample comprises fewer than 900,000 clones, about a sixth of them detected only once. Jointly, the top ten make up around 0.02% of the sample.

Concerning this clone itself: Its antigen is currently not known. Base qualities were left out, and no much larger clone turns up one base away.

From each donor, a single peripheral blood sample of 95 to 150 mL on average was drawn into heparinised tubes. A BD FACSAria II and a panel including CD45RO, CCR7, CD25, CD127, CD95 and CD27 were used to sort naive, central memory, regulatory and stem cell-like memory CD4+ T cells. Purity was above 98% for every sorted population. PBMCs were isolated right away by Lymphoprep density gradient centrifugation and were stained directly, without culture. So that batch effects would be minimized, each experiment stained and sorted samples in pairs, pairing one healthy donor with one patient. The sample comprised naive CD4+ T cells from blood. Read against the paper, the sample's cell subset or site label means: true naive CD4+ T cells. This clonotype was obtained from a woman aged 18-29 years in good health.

The nucleotide sequence is TGTGCCAGCAGCTCCACCCCATCGGGCGGGCAGTACTTC. Translated, it reads CASSSTPSGGQYF. The chain couples TRBV7-6 to TRBJ2-7; the D gene identity is not certain. V is shortened by 4 bases, J by 9 bases, and the region joining them spans 16 bases. In the germline V gene, CDR1 corresponds to SGHVS and CDR2 to FNYEAQ. Taken from cysteine to phenylalanine, the CDR3 has 13 residues. Only CDR3 DNA is held: 39 bases, read in frame from base 1.